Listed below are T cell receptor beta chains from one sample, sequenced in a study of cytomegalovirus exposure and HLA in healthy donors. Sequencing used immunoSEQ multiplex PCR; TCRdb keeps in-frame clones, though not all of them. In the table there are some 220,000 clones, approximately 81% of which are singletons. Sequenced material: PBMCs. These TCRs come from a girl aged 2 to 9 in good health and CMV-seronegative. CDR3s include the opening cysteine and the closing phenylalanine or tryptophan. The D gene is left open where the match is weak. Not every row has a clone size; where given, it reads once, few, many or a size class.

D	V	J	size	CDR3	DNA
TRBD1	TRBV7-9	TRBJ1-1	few	CASRNDRDTEAFF	TGTGCCAGCAGGAACGACAGGGACACTGAAGCTTTCTTT
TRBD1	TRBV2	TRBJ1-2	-	CASTGTGDYGYTF	TGTGCCAGCACCGGGACAGGGGACTATGGCTACACCTTC
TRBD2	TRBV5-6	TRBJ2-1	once	CASSPRLAGAGEQFF	TGTGCCAGCAGTCCCAGACTAGCGGGGGCAGGTGAGCAGTTCTTC
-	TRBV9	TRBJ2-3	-	CASSVAAGSSTDTQYF	TGTGCCAGCAGCGTAGCTGCGGGGTCTAGCACAGATACGCAGTATTTT
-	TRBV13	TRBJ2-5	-	CASSWTGQPLETQYF	TGTGCCAGCAGCTGGACCGGACAGCCCCTTGAGACCCAGTACTTC
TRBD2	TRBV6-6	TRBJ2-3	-	CASTRGGGTDTQYF	TGTGCCAGCACTCGGGGGGGCGGCACAGATACGCAGTATTTT
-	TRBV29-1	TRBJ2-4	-	CSVRGLKNIQYF	TGCAGCGTCAGGGGTTTGAAAAACATTCAGTACTTC
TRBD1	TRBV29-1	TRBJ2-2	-	CSVAQTQGASGELFF	TGCAGCGTCGCCCAGACACAGGGGGCGAGCGGGGAGCTGTTTTTT
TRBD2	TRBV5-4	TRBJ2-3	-	CASSLGGLAGTDTQYF	TGTGCCAGCAGCTTGGGGGGACTAGCGGGCACAGATACGCAGTATTTT
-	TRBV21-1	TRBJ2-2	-	CASSRPISKVEDSWTGELFF	TGTGCCAGCAGCAGACCCATCTCGAAGGTCGAGGATAGTTGGACCGGGGAGCTGTTTTTT
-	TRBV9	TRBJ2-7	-	CASSVAGTYEQYF	TGTGCCAGCAGCGTAGCGGGAACCTACGAGCAGTACTTC
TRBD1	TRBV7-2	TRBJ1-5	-	CASSLMAARQGGQPQHF	TGTGCCAGCAGCTTAATGGCTGCGCGGCAGGGGGGTCAGCCCCAGCATTTT
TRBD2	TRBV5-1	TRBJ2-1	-	CASSYLAGGGNEQFF	TGCGCCAGCAGCTATCTAGCGGGAGGAGGCAATGAGCAGTTCTTC
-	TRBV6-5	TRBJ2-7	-	CASPRDEQYF	TGTGCCAGCCCCCGGGACGAGCAGTACTTC
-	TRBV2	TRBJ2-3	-	CASSQADTQYF	TGTGCCAGCAGTCAGGCAGATACGCAGTATTTT
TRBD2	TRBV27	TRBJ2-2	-	CASRKGTSGSGGELFF	TGTGCCAGCAGAAAGGGGACTAGCGGGAGTGGCGGGGAGCTGTTTTTT
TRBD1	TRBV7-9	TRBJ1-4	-	CASSLTGQLNEKLFF	TGTGCCAGCAGCCTCACGGGACAGTTAAATGAAAAACTGTTTTTT
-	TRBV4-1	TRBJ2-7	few	CASSPTSFSYEQYF	TGCGCCAGCAGCCCGACTAGTTTCTCCTACGAGCAGTACTTC
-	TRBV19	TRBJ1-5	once	CASSGGGRNQPQHF	TGTGCCAGTAGTGGGGGGGGTCGCAATCAGCCCCAGCATTTT
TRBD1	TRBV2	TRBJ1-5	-	CASATRDRGRQPQHF	TGTGCCAGCGCTACCCGGGACAGGGGGCGTCAGCCCCAGCATTTT
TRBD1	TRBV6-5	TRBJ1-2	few	CASSYTGTGRRYTF	TGTGCCAGCAGTTACACGGGGACAGGGCGACGGTACACCTTC
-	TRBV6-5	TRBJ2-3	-	CASSFSDTQYF	TGTGCCAGCAGTTTCTCAGATACGCAGTATTTT
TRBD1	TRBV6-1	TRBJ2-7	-	CASSVDRGPYEQYF	TGTGCCAGCAGTGTGGACAGGGGACCGTACGAGCAGTACTTC
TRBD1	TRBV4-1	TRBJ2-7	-	CASSHGDRGTYEQYF	TGCGCCAGCAGCCATGGGGACAGGGGGACCTACGAGCAGTACTTC
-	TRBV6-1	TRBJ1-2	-	CASGRVNYGYTF	TGTGCCAGCGGGAGAGTTAACTATGGCTACACCTTC
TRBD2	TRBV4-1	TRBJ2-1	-	CATARLAVISSYNEQFF	TGCGCCACCGCAAGGCTAGCGGTCATCAGCTCCTACAATGAGCAGTTCTTC